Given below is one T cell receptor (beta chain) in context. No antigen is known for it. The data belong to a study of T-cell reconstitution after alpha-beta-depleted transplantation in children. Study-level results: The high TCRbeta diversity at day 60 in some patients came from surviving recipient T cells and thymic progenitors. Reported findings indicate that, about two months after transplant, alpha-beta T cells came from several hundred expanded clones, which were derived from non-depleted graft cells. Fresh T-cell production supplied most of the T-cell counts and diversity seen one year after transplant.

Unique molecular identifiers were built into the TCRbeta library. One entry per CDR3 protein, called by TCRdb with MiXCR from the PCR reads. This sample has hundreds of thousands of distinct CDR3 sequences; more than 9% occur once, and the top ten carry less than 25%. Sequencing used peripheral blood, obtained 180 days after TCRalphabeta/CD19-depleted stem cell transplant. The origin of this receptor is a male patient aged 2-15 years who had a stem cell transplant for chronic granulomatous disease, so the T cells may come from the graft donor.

The CDR3 is CASSPGNGYGYTF. The CDR3 bases are TGTGCCAGCTCACCCGGGAATGGCTATGGCTACACCTTC. The chain joins TRBV18 to TRBJ1-2, with D unclear. The CDR3 runs to 13 residues. Germline V lookup: CDR1 KGHSH, CDR2 LQKENI. Trimming cost V 3 bases and J 4 bases, with 9 bases left between them.